The clone carrying this T cell receptor beta chain has only one observation. In the study's own analysis: Cell counts per sample came from amplifying reference gene primers. The repertoire was sequenced with immunoSEQ multiplex PCR; TCRdb's copy has only in-frame clones and lacks some. From that table come the V and J calls and clone size; the DNA was used to work out D and trimming. Of roughly 330,000 clones in the sample, nearly 90% were seen once. The sample belongs to a study of blood T cell repertoires in COVID-19. The V and J ends lost 5 bases and 0 bases, in that order; junction bases with no gene match: 4. The CDR3 totals 16 residues. Germline V lookup: CDR1 SGHRS, CDR2 YFSETQ.

This chain uses TRBV5-1 with TRBJ2-3, with 12 positions matching TRBD2. This clonotype originated in a woman aged 30 to 39 who had recovered from COVID-19. The sequenced sample consisted of PBMCs or T cells enriched from blood (not recorded which). The chain's CDR3 is CASRPGTSGSTDTQYF. The CDR3 DNA reads as TGCGCCAGCAGACCCGGGACTAGCGGGAGCACAGATACGCAGTATTTT.